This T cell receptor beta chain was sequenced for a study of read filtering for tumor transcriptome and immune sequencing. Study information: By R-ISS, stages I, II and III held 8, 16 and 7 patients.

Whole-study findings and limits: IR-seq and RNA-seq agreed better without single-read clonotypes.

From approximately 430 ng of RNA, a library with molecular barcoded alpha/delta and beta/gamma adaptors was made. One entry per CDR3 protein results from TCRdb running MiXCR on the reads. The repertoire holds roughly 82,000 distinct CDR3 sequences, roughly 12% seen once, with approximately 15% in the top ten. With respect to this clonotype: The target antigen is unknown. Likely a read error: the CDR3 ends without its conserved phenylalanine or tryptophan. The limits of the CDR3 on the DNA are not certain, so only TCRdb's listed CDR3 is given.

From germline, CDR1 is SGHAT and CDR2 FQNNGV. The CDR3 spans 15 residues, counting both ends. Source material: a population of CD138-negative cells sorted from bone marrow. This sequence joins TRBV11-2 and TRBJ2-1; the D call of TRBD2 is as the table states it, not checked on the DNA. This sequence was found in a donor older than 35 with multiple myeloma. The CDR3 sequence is CASRSTSGAYNEQLS.